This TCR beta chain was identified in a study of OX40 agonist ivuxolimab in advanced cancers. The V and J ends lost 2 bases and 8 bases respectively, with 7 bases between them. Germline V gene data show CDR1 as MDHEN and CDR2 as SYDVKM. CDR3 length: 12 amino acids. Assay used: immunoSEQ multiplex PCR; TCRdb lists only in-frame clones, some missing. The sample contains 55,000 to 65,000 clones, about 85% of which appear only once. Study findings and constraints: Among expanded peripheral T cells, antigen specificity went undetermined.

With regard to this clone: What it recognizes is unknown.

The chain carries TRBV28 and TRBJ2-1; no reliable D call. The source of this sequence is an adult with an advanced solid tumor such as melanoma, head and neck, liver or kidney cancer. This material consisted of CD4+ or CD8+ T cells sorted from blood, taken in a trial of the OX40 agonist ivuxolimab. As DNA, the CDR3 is TGTGCCAGCAGTTTAAAGGCATATGAGCAGTTCTTC. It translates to CASSLKAYEQFF.